This TCR beta chain is from a study of T cell responses to AZD1222 COVID-19 vaccine. CDR1 and CDR2 from the germline V gene are SGHAT and FQNNGV. The trim removed 5 bases at V and 4 bases at J, leaving 4 bases unmatched. CDR3 length: 15 residues. TCRdb's copy holds only in-frame clones and misses some; the assay was immunoSEQ multiplex PCR. Among 150,000 to 200,000 clones, roughly 94% were seen once, and the ten largest hold about 0.6%. Concerning this clone: Its antigen is unknown.

Study-wide results and caveats: A mostly white British donor set with more females was recruited, and clonal diversity was possibly underestimated. Spike-specific TCR breadth and depth rose after two AZD1222 doses.

V is TRBV11-2 and J is TRBJ2-3; 12 bases align to TRBD2. The receptor's source is an adult in good health. The sample in question was peripheral blood, obtained on day 0 of AZD1222 vaccination. Here the CDR3 reads CASSMTSGRSDTQYF. The CDR3 DNA follows: TGTGCCAGCAGCATGACTAGCGGGAGATCAGATACGCAGTATTTT.